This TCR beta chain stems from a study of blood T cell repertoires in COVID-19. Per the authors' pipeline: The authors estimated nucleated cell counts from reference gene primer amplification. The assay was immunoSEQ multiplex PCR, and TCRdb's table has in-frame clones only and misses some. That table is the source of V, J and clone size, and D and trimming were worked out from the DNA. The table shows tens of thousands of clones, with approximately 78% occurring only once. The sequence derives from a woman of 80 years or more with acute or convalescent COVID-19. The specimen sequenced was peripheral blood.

The DNA of the CDR3 is TGTGCCAGCAGCTTGGCCCGACAGGGCCGCTCTGGGGCCAACGTCCTGACTTTC. Protein sequence: CASSLARQGRSGANVLTF. V and J are TRBV5-6 and TRBJ2-6; 7 bases map to TRBD1. Losses at the gene ends were 0 bases for V and 0 bases for J; bases not matched to a gene: 6. CDR3 length: 18 amino acids. The V gene's germline CDR1 is SGHDT and CDR2 YYEEEE.